This TCR beta chain was recorded in a study of early T cells in non-severe SARS-CoV-2 infection (dated by TCRdb to the early 2020s). About the investigation overall: TCR sequencing used bulk RNA from unsorted whole blood, so alpha and beta chains could not be paired. What the work shows at the level of the full study, not this receptor alone: VDJdb matching was skewed toward anti-spike CD8 responses and likely underestimated virus-specific expansions, missing private and CD4 specificities.

Set within a cohort of healthcare workers in London, UK, this nested case-control study involved weekly PCR testing of nasopharyngeal swabs along with blood sampling. Healthcare workers were recruited between 23 and 31 March 2020, during the week of the UK lockdown, and were followed weekly for up to roughly 16 weeks. Regarding this clonotype: Its recognized antigen is unknown. Per-base qualities were not stored, and no clone one base away is much larger.

Library prep was done by 5' RACE. Sequencer: NextSeq 500. To correct for sequencing error and PCR bias, the TCR library protocol tagged individual cDNA molecules with unique molecular identifiers. Both TCR alpha and beta chains were sequenced, and tight co-correlation was observed between alpha and beta sequence abundances in each sample. The original pipeline was this. V gene, J gene and CDR3 annotation of TCR sequences was performed with Decombinator V4. TCRs were defined as expanded if a significant change between any two time points was detected under a Poisson model with p below 0.0001. Abundances of TCRs were expressed as counts per million after normalisation to the total number of TCRs sequenced in each sample. TRAV1-2 paired with TRAJ12, TRAJ20 or TRAJ33 defined MAIT TCRs, while TRAV10 paired with TRAJ18 defined iNKT TCRs. A search of VDJdb, accessed on 1 November 2021, was run for TCRs annotated to CMV, EBV and SARS-CoV-2, with TCRs annotated for multiple antigens excluded. TCRdb took the public reads, trimmed them with fastp at Q25, ran MiXCR for clone calling and kept in-frame beta chains. Entries that share a CDR3 protein sequence are merged under the most common genes and DNA. TCRdb, not the original authors, processed these V and J calls. The sample table records roughly 34,000 distinct CDR3 sequences; roughly 6.8% of these occur just once. The ten largest clones add up to under 25% of the sample.

The cysteine opens and the phenylalanine closes a CDR3 of 13 amino acids. This entry keeps only the CDR3 DNA: 39 bases, framed from base 1. From a lookup of the germline V gene, CDR1 and CDR2 are MNHEY and SVGEGT. V drops 8 bases and J drops 6 bases, leaving 13 bases in between. The chain links TRBV6-2 or TRBV6-3 with TRBJ2-2; D gene: possibly TRBD1, on 6 matching bases. Sequencing was performed on whole blood, taken at baseline. This clonotype was sampled from an adult who was a healthcare worker with PCR-confirmed SARS-CoV-2 infection or an uninfected control (not recorded which). The CDR3 region: CASDRGMAGELFF. The sequence in DNA is TGTGCCAGCGATAGGGGGATGGCCGGGGAGCTGTTTTTT.